The 15 T cell receptor beta chains below come from one sample, sequenced in a study of T-cell memory formation after mild COVID-19. TCRdb re-analysed the 5' RACE reads in MiXCR, keeping a single row per CDR3 protein. The sample lists around 130,000 distinct CDR3 sequences, more than 15% seen once, with about 15% in the top ten. Sequenced sample: PBMCs or a T cell subset sorted from them (not recorded which). The receptors derive from an adult woman who had mild COVID-19 (a few samples of this study predate the infection). Cell type and time point are not known.

This clonotype turned up a few times. CDR3 coding DNA: TGTGCCAGCAGGGCTGGCGGGCGCTCCTATAATTCACCCCTCCACTTT. Its protein is CASRAGGRSYNSPLHF. V and J are TRBV12-3 or TRBV12-4 and TRBJ1-6; D not certain. The germline V and J ends were trimmed by 6 bases and 0 bases, with 12 bases remaining between them. This CDR3 has 16 residues.

Only a few counts were recorded for this clonotype. J is TRBJ2-3 and V is TRBV4-3; 11 bases are shared with TRBD2. After removal of 4 bases from V and 6 bases from J, the junction contained 18 bases not matched to a gene. Germline CDR1 is LGHNA and CDR2 is YSLEER. This CDR3 spans 19 amino acids. As DNA, the CDR3 is TGCGCCAGCAGCCTTGGAGTACCGGGGCAATGGACTAGCGGGGATACGCAGTATTTT. Translation gives CASSLGVPGQWTSGDTQYF.

This clonotype has only a few counts. This rearrangement joins TRBV12-3 or TRBV12-4 to TRBJ2-2, with no clear D. The CDR3 totals 17 residues. V gave up 0 bases and J gave up 9 bases, with 20 bases separating them. CDR3 sequence: CASSLASGLGVMRELFF. CDR3 coding DNA: TGTGCCAGCAGTTTAGCGAGTGGGCTAGGTGTCATGAGGGAGCTGTTTTTT.

To note about this clonotype: This may stem from a read error, because a much larger clone lies one nucleotide away. The rearrangement joins TRBV6-5 to TRBJ2-1; 14 bases line up with TRBD2. V was clipped by 2 bases and J by 4 bases; unmatched bases: 4. Germline CDR1 reads MNHEY; CDR2 reads SVGAGI. CDR3 length: 17 residues. The CDR3 loop reads CASSYPGLAGVYNEQFF. For the CDR3, the DNA is TGTGCCAGCAGTTACCCGGGACTAGCGGGAGTGTACAATGAGCAGTTCTTC.

This clonotype was recorded a few times. The chain carries TRBV7-9 and TRBJ2-1; TRBD2 matches at 9 bases. CDR3 length: 15 residues. CDR1 is SEHNR, CDR2 FQNEAQ, per germline (reference sequence). Trimming cost V 1 base and J 14 bases; bases outside gene matches: 12. CDR3 nucleotides: TGTGCCAGCAGCTTAGTAGCGGGAGTGACCCGAAGGAAGTTCTTC. This gives the protein CASSLVAGVTRRKFF.

In its sample, this clonotype was seen once. This chain links TRBV7-2 with TRBJ2-5; D is undetermined. Trimming removed 5 bases from V and 4 bases from J, with 17 bases in between. There are 15 residues in the CDR3. Germline-derived CDR1 and CDR2 are SGHTA and FQGNSA. This CDR3 reads CASSGTTGLVETQYF. Written as DNA, the CDR3 is TGTGCCAGCAGCGGAACGACTGGCCTAGTAGAGACCCAGTACTTC.

The chain combines TRBV15 with TRBJ2-7; D is possibly TRBD2 (5 bases). Trimming cost V 0 bases and J 0 bases, with 12 bases left between them. The CDR3 runs 16 residues. Germline CDR1 is LNHNV and CDR2 is YYDKDF (reference sequence). The CDR3 DNA is TGTGCCACCAGCAGAGATACGGACGGGATCTCCTACGAGCAGTACTTC. Translation: CATSRDTDGISYEQYF.

The rearrangement joins TRBV10-3 to TRBJ2-1, with TRBD2 matching 9 bases. The CDR3 loop spans 15 amino acids. Germline loops: CDR1 ENHRY, CDR2 SYGVKD. Trimming removed 5 bases from V and 10 bases from J; junction bases left unmatched: 12. In DNA form, the CDR3 reads TGTGCCATCAGTCTTAGCGGGAGTCTTGGGGGGGAGCAGTTCTTC. The encoded protein is CAISLSGSLGGEQFF.

This clonotype has just a few counts. The chain has TRBV5-1 and TRBJ2-5; TRBD2 might be the D (5 bases). This CDR3 contains 14 residues. V dropped 1 base and J dropped 1 base, with 8 bases sitting between them. CDR1 and CDR2 from the germline V gene are SGHRS and YFSETQ. The CDR3: CASSLSLAQETQYF. CDR3 sequence (DNA): TGCGCCAGCAGCTTGTCCCTAGCCCAAGAGACCCAGTACTTC.

The chain recombines TRBV12-2 with TRBJ2-1; TRBD1 was called by the table and not checked on the DNA. TRBV12-2 is given as a pseudogene. The CDR3 loop spans 14 amino acids. CDR3 in amino acids: CASRRPWGDNEQFF. The CDR3 bases are TGTGCAAGTCGCCGCCCCTGGGGGGACAATGAGCAGTTCTTC.

This clonotype was seen a few times. The chain has TRBV24-1 and TRBJ1-1; D remains unclear. The germline gives CDR1 KGHDR, CDR2 SFDVKD. There are 15 residues in the CDR3. The germline V and J ends were trimmed by 5 bases and 4 bases, with 16 bases remaining between them. CDR3 residues: CATSGPAHVGTEAFF. For the CDR3, the DNA is TGTGCCACCAGTGGACCAGCCCACGTGGGCACTGAAGCTTTCTTT.

The V gene is TRBV15, the J gene TRBJ1-5; unclear D gene. The ends were cut back, 1 base at V and 4 bases at J, with 17 bases in the middle. Looked up from germline, CDR1 is LNHNV and CDR2 is YYDKDF (reference sequence). This CDR3 is built from 17 residues. DNA of the CDR3: TGTGCCACCAGCAGAGTTCCAGACCCCGACCCGAATCAGCCCCAGCATTTT. It is translated as CATSRVPDPDPNQPQHF.

A note on this clonotype: At one boundary the junction diverges from the germline segment, which might be a read error. The chain couples TRBV5-8 to TRBJ1-1; D is unresolved. Looked up from germline, CDR1 is SGHTS and CDR2 is YDEGEE. The CDR3 runs to 8 residues. For the CDR3, the DNA is TGTGCCAGCAGCGACGGTCTCTTT. Amino acids: CASSDGLF.

The chain recombines TRBV2 with TRBJ1-3; D remains ambiguous. V was clipped by 6 bases and J by 0 bases, with 12 bases between them. The CDR3 contains 15 residues. Germline loops: CDR1 SNHLY, CDR2 FYNNEI. The chain's CDR3 is CASSGRSYSGNTIYF. CDR3 coding DNA: TGTGCCAGCAGCGGACGTTCCTACTCTGGAAACACCATATATTTT.

The CDR3 region is CASSLVQPSNTEAFF. CDR3 DNA sequence: TGTGCCAGCAGCTTAGTCCAGCCATCGAACACTGAAGCTTTCTTT. The chain joins TRBV7-9 to TRBJ1-1; D uncertain. The germline CDR1 and CDR2 sequences are SEHNR and FQNEAQ (reference sequence). The CDR3 contains 15 residues. V gave up 1 base and J gave up 1 base, with 10 bases separating them.